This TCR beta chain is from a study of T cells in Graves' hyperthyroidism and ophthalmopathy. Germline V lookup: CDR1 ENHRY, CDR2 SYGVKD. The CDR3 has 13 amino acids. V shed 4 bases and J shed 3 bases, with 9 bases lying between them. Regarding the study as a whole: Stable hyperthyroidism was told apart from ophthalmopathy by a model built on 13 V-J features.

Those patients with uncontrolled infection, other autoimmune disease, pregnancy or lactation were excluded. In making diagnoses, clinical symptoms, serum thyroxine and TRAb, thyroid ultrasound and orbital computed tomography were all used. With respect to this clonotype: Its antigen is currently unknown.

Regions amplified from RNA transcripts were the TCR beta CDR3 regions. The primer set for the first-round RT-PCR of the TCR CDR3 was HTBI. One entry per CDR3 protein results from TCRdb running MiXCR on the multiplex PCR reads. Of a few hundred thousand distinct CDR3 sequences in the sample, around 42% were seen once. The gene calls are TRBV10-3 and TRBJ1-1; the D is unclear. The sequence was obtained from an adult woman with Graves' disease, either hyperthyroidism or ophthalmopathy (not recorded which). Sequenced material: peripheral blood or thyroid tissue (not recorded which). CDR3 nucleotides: TGTGCCATCAGTGGGGTTGGGGACACTGAAGCTTTCTTT. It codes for CAISGVGDTEAFF.